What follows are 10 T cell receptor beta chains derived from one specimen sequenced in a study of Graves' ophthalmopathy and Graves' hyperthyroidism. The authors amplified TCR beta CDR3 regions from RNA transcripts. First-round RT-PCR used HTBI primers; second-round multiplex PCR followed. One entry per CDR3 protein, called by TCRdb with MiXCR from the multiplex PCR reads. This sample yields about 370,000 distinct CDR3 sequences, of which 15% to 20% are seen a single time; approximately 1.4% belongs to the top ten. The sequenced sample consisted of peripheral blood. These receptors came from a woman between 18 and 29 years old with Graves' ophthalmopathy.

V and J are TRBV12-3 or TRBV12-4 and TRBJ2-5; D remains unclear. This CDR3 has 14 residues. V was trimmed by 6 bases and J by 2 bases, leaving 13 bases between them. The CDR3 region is CASSYEPGQETQYF. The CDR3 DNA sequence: TGTGCCAGCAGCTATGAGCCCGGGCAAGAGACCCAGTACTTC.

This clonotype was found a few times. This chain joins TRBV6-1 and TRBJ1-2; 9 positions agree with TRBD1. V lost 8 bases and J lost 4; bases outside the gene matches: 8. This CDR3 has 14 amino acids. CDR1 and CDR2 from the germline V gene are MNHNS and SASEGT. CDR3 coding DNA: TGTGCCAGCCGTCGAACAGGGGGCATCTATGGCTACACCTTC. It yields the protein CASRRTGGIYGYTF.

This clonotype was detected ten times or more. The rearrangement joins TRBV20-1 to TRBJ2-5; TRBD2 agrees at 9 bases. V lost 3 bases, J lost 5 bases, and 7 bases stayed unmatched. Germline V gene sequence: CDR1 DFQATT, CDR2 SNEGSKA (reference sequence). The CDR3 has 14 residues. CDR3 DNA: TGCAGTGCTAGGGTAGCGGGAGTCCGGGAGACCCAGTACTTC. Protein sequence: CSARVAGVRETQYF.

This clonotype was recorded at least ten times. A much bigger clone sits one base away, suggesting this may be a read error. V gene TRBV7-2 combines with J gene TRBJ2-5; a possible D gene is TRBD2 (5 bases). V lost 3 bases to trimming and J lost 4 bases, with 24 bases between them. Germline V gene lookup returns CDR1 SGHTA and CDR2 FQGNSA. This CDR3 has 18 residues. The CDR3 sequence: CASSFGSTSERAGETQYF. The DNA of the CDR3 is TGTGCCAGCAGCTTTGGGTCCACAAGCGAGAGGGCCGGAGAGACCCAGTACTTC.

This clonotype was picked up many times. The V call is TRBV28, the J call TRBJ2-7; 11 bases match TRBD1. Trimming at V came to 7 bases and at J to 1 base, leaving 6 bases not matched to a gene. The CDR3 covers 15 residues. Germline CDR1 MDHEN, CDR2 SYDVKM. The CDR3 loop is CASTPGQGASYEQYF. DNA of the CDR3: TGTGCCAGCACCCCCGGACAGGGGGCTTCCTACGAGCAGTACTTC.

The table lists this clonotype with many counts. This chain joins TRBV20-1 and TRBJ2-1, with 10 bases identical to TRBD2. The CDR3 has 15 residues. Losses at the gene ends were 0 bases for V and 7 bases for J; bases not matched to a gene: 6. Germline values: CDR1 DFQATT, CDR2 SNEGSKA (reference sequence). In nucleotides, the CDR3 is TGCAGTGCTAGAGATATAGCGGGAGGACGGAATGAGCAGTTCTTC. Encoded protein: CSARDIAGGRNEQFF.

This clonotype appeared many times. CDR3 in DNA: TGCAGTGCCCCGGCCCAGGTCATGAACACTGAAGCTTTCTTT. It is translated as CSAPAQVMNTEAFF. The rearrangement uses TRBV20-1 and TRBJ1-1; D ambiguous. CDR3 length: 14 residues. Germline V gene lookup returns CDR1 DFQATT and CDR2 SNEGSKA (reference sequence). Trimming left V 6 bases short and J 0 bases short, with 14 bases between.

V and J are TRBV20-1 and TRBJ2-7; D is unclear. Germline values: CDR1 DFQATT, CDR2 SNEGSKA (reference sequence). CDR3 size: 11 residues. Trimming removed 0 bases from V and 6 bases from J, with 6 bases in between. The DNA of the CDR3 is TGCAGTGCTAGAGATTGGGGCGAGCAGTACTTC. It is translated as CSARDWGEQYF.

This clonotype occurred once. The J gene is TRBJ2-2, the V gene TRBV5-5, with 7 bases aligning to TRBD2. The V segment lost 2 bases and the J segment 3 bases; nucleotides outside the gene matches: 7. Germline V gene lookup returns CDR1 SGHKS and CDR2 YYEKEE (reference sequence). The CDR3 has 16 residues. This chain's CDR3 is CASSFDGGFDTGELFF. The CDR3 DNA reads TGTGCCAGCAGCTTCGACGGGGGGTTCGACACCGGGGAGCTGTTTTTT.

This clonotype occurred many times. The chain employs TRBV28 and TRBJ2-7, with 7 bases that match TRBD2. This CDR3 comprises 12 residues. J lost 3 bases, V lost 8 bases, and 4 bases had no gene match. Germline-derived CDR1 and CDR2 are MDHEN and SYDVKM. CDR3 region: CASGERGYEQYF. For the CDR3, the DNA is TGTGCCAGCGGGGAGCGGGGCTACGAGCAGTACTTC.